These T cell receptor beta chains were read from a single sample in a study of STAT5B mutations in CD4+ large granular lymphocyte leukemia. Sequencing was performed with immunoSEQ multiplex PCR; in TCRdb, only in-frame clones are kept and a portion is missing. The sample records about 21,000 clones, 65% to 80% being singletons. Sequenced material: CD4+ T cells from blood buffy coats. The receptors were sampled from a human donor in good health. CDR3s include the opening cysteine and the closing phenylalanine or tryptophan. The order of the fields is CDR3 protein, V gene, D gene. D genes are given only for firm matches.

CDR3: CASSAVLYRYTF
V: TRBV11-2
D: .

CDR3: CASSVEGGDTQYF
V: TRBV9
D: .

CDR3: CASSEAGPNTEAFF
V: TRBV2
D: .

CDR3: CASSLEGQGTTEAFF
V: TRBV5-1
D: TRBD1

CDR3: CASSNREAGELFF
V: TRBV18
D: .

CDR3: CASSPRQGYQETQYF
V: TRBV7-9
D: TRBD1

CDR3: CASTERQVRDTEAFF
V: TRBV2
D: .

CDR3: CASRRQNTEAFF
V: TRBV28
D: .

CDR3: CASSPTSGYTDTQYF
V: TRBV5-1
D: TRBD2

CDR3: CASSLGDNSYEQYF
V: TRBV5-1
D: .

CDR3: CSVNRGSSYEQYF
V: TRBV29-1
D: TRBD1

CDR3: CSVEGLDGKNIQYF
V: TRBV29-1
D: .

CDR3: CSVYDPGDEQFF
V: TRBV29-1
D: .

CDR3: CASSLGSRGGIPGANVLTF
V: TRBV7-9
D: .

CDR3: CASSQDVGGGYTF
V: TRBV6-4
D: .

CDR3: CASVRDRGQAFF
V: TRBV19
D: TRBD1

CDR3: CASSSRRADEKLFF
V: TRBV19
D: .

CDR3: CASSMTGRSSGANVLTF
V: TRBV7-2
D: .

CDR3: CASSSRDRDYEQYF
V: TRBV27
D: TRBD1

CDR3: CASSPGTGVNGYTF
V: TRBV18
D: TRBD1

CDR3: CASSEASAGGYGYTF
V: TRBV6-1
D: .

CDR3: CASSEARGSGTEAFF
V: TRBV2
D: .

CDR3: CSGQLDYEQYF
V: TRBV20-1
D: .

CDR3: CASSPRTSGGNNEQFF
V: TRBV9
D: TRBD2

CDR3: CASSQVTGLDNEQFF
V: TRBV4-3
D: .